The sequence of this T cell receptor beta chain was determined in a study of T cells in Graves' hyperthyroidism and ophthalmopathy. Notes on the study in general: With a median lead of around 5.9 months before onset, the model predicted ophthalmopathy.

The CDR3 is made up of 12 amino acids. Germline CDR1 and CDR2: DFQATT and SNEGSKA (reference sequence). Turning to this clonotype: Its matching antigen is unknown.

Diagnosis rested on symptoms, serum thyroxine and TRAb, thyroid ultrasound, and orbital computed tomography. There were TCR beta CDR3 regions amplified from RNA transcripts. First-round RT-PCR with HTBI primers amplified the TCR CDR3 region. TCRdb ran MiXCR on the multiplex PCR reads and lists one entry per CDR3 protein. The repertoire holds more than 500,000 distinct CDR3 sequences, with roughly 46% as singletons. The rearrangement joins TRBV20-1 to TRBJ1-6; D is unresolved. What was sequenced was peripheral blood or thyroid tissue (not recorded which). The receptor was isolated from an adult woman with Graves' disease, either hyperthyroidism or ophthalmopathy (not recorded which). In nucleotides, the CDR3 is TGCAGCGCCGGCGGCACAAATTCACCCCTCCACTTT. It encodes CSAGGTNSPLHF.